The subject of this entry is one TCR beta chain. Antigen: not known. The sample originates from a study of identical twins. Study results and caveats: Alpha sequences out of frame and shared by twins had excess low generation probability. Zero-insertion analyses were open to partial confounding by invariant MAIT and iNKT cells.

Trimming stripped 6 bases from V and 10 bases from J, with 15 bases between. This CDR3 has 12 amino acids. Germline CDR1 LGHDT, CDR2 YNNKEL (reference sequence). One entry per CDR3 protein results from TCRdb running MiXCR on the 5' RACE reads. Of around 1.7 million distinct CDR3 sequences in the sample, less than 40% were seen once. The source is a newborn girl in good health. The J gene is TRBJ1-2, the V gene TRBV3-1, with D perhaps TRBD1 (5 bases). Sequenced sample: cord blood. The CDR3 is CASSSSGSDYTF. In DNA, the CDR3 is TGTGCCAGCAGTAGTTCAGGGAGCGACTACACCTTC.